The rows below give T cell receptor beta chains drawn from one sample of a study of T cell changes during pregnancy in multiple sclerosis. Only in-frame clones appear in the TCRdb table, and some are missing; sequencing was by immunoSEQ multiplex PCR. This sample yields about 46,000 clones, of which approximately 92% are seen a single time; approximately 9% belongs to the top ten. The sequencing used CD8+ T cells from peripheral blood mononuclear cells, collected after pregnancy. The receptors stem from a female donor with multiple sclerosis, enrolled in a pregnancy study. Both conserved end residues are part of each CDR3. A D gene is named only where the DNA matches it firmly. The size entry is marked missing in some rows and otherwise reads once, few, many or a size class.

>TRBV5-4|15|NA|NA|TRBJ1-1
CASSSEGMGNTEAFF
TGTGCCAGCAGTTCGGAGGGTATGGGGAACACTGAAGCTTTCTTT
>TRBV4-3|16|NA|TRBD2|TRBJ2-3
CASSQDMGGGPDTQYF
TGCGCCAGCAGCCAAGATATGGGCGGGGGACCAGATACGCAGTATTTT
>TRBV30|15|NA|NA|TRBJ2-1
CAWSVSTPRYNEQFF
TGTGCCTGGAGTGTATCTACTCCCAGGTACAATGAGCAGTTCTTC
>TRBV11-2|14|NA|NA|TRBJ1-1
CASSPGRGNTEAFF
TGTGCCAGCAGCCCGGGCAGGGGGAACACTGAAGCTTTCTTT
>TRBV7-6|15|NA|TRBD1|TRBJ1-1
CASSLGDSMNTEAFF
TGTGCCAGCAGCTTGGGGGACAGCATGAACACTGAAGCTTTCTTT
>TRBV19|13|once|NA|TRBJ1-4
CASSIGGQEKLFF
TGTGCCAGTAGTATAGGAGGGCAGGAAAAACTGTTTTTT
>TRBV5-6|13|NA|NA|TRBJ2-1
CASSLVANNEQFF
TGTGCCAGCAGCTTGGTAGCGAACAATGAGCAGTTCTTC
>TRBV10-3|13|NA|NA|TRBJ1-1
CAISEGRDTEAFF
TGTGCCATCAGTGAGGGCAGGGACACTGAAGCTTTCTTT
>TRBV5-8|15|NA|TRBD2|TRBJ2-3
CASSPGGQTTDTQYF
TGTGCCAGCAGCCCGGGGGGGCAGACCACAGATACGCAGTATTTT
>TRBV27|15|NA|NA|TRBJ1-4
CASSLAGRPNEKLFF
TGTGCCAGCAGTTTGGCGGGCAGGCCTAATGAAAAACTGTTTTTT
>TRBV6-5|14|NA|TRBD1|TRBJ2-7
CASSWDRGPYEQYF
TGTGCCAGCAGCTGGGACAGGGGACCCTACGAGCAGTACTTC
>TRBV27|12|once|NA|TRBJ1-1
CASSLLGREAFF
TGTGCCAGCAGTTTGTTGGGGAGGGAAGCTTTCTTT
>TRBV5-1|13|once|NA|TRBJ1-2
CASSHRSGQPYTF
TGCGCCAGCAGCCATAGATCGGGACAACCGTACACCTTC
>TRBV30|12|few|NA|TRBJ2-2
CAWTKQTGELFF
TGTGCCTGGACCAAACAGACCGGGGAGCTGTTTTTT
>TRBV2|14|NA|NA|TRBJ2-5
CASSEVGRAETQYF
TGTGCCAGCAGTGAAGTGGGCAGGGCTGAGACCCAGTACTTC
>TRBV7-8|13|NA|TRBD1|TRBJ1-2
CASSDHRGNGYTF
TGTGCCAGCAGCGACCACAGGGGGAATGGCTACACCTTC
>TRBV7-6|14|once|TRBD1|TRBJ1-1
CASSPTGGTTEAFF
TGTGCCAGCAGCCCGACAGGGGGGACCACTGAAGCTTTCTTT
>TRBV7-8|15|NA|NA|TRBJ2-2
CASSLGIRGTGELFF
TGTGCCAGCAGCTTAGGAATCCGGGGGACCGGGGAGCTGTTTTTT
>TRBV4-3|15|NA|NA|TRBJ1-1
CASSPGVGLNTEAFF
TGCGCCAGCAGCCCCGGAGTTGGTTTGAACACTGAAGCTTTCTTT
>TRBV5-1|13|NA|NA|TRBJ1-1
CASKIAGNTEAFF
TGCGCCAGCAAGATAGCCGGGAACACTGAAGCTTTCTTT
>TRBV6-5|13|NA|TRBD1|TRBJ1-2
CASSYGTGIGYTF
TGTGCCAGCAGCTATGGGACAGGGATCGGCTACACCTTC
>TRBV19|13|NA|NA|TRBJ1-1
CASLIDSNTEAFF
TGTGCCAGCCTAATCGATTCGAACACTGAAGCTTTCTTT
>TRBV6-5|15|NA|NA|TRBJ2-2
CASSYEPQGTGELFF
TGTGCCAGCAGTTACGAGCCCCAGGGGACCGGGGAGCTGTTTTTT
>TRBV10-3|16|NA|TRBD1|TRBJ2-2
CAISEGDRDPAGELFF
TGTGCCATCAGTGAAGGGGACAGGGATCCCGCCGGGGAGCTGTTTTTT
>TRBV27|16|NA|TRBD2|TRBJ2-3
CASSLGTSGRADTQYF
TGTGCCAGCAGTCTAGGGACTAGCGGGAGGGCCGATACGCAGTATTTT
>TRBV2|15|NA|TRBD1|TRBJ1-6
CASSERGPFGSPLHF
TGTGCCAGCAGTGAAAGGGGGCCTTTCGGTTCACCCCTCCACTTT
>TRBV4-1|15|NA|NA|TRBJ2-7
CASSPQGLSSYEQYF
TGCGCCAGCAGCCCCCAGGGCCTCAGCTCCTACGAGCAGTACTTC
>TRBV10-2|17|NA|NA|TRBJ2-1
CASTLWTPRSSYNEQFF
TGCGCCAGCACCCTTTGGACTCCCCGGAGCTCCTACAATGAGCAGTTCTTC
>TRBV29-1|15|NA|TRBD2|TRBJ2-7
CSVEWAVAGPYEQYF
TGCAGCGTTGAGTGGGCGGTAGCGGGCCCGTACGAGCAGTACTTC
>TRBV30|14|NA|TRBD1|TRBJ1-2
CAQIGTASNYGYTF
TGTGCCCAAATCGGGACAGCCTCTAACTATGGCTACACCTTC
>TRBV7-6|14|NA|TRBD2|TRBJ2-7
CASSFGGGRYEQYF
TGTGCCAGCAGCTTTGGGGGAGGGCGGTACGAGCAGTACTTC